The TCR beta chain described here comes from a study of T cells in Graves' hyperthyroidism and ophthalmopathy. V was clipped by 4 bases and J by 0 bases, with 12 bases between them. This CDR3 has 15 residues. Germline values: CDR1 MNHEY, CDR2 SMNVEV (reference sequence). With duration under 3 months, ophthalmopathy was active: Clinical Activity Score at least 3, NOSPECS at least 4. Clinical symptoms, serum thyroxine, TRAb, thyroid ultrasound and orbital computed tomography informed diagnoses. This clonotype was observed at least ten times. Amplified regions were TCR beta CDR3 sequences from RNA transcripts. Researchers ran a first-round RT-PCR on the TCR CDR3 using the HTBI primer set. In TCRdb, the multiplex PCR reads were re-called with MiXCR into one record per CDR3 protein. The table shows about 500,000 distinct CDR3 sequences, with about 16% occurring only once.

This rearrangement joins TRBV27 to TRBJ1-2; possible D gene TRBD1, 6 bases. The clonotype originates from a woman aged 25 to 45 with Graves' ophthalmopathy. The sequenced sample was blood. For the CDR3, the DNA is TGTGCCAGCAGTTCCTTGACAGGCGCTAACTATGGCTACACCTTC. It codes for CASSSLTGANYGYTF.